The T cell receptor (beta chain) described here comes from a study of radiation and T cells in renal cell carcinoma. The data were produced by immunoSEQ multiplex PCR, yet TCRdb's version contains in-frame clones alone and is incomplete. Here the sample spans some 150,000 clones, around 88% being singletons. Time point meaning: blood 4 weeks post-SBRT, at nephrectomy. The treatment: 15 Gy SBRT to primary tumor, nephrectomy 4 weeks later. The sequence came from a woman aged 45-59 years with renal cell carcinoma. The sequenced sample was blood, obtained from a patient whose treatment included radiotherapy and nephrectomy.

The CDR3 sequence: CATSRDLSGTTDTQYF. CDR3 nucleotides: TGTGCCACCAGCAGAGATTTAAGCGGGACCACAGATACGCAGTATTTT. This chain links TRBV15 with TRBJ2-3; 7 bases agree with TRBD2. The CDR3 is made up of 16 amino acids. Germline CDR1 reads LNHNV; CDR2 reads YYDKDF (reference sequence). V was pared by 0 bases and J by 2 bases, with 5 bases of the junction left unmatched.